The entry below gives a single T cell receptor (beta chain) sequence along with its context. Other nucleotide sequences from this sample produce the same CDR3. The data stem from a study of OX40 agonist ivuxolimab in advanced cancers. The CDR3 is 13 amino acids. The germline gives CDR1 MGHDK, CDR2 SYGVNS. V was cut by 1 base and J by 0 bases, with 3 bases left in between. Repertoires were generated with immunoSEQ multiplex PCR, while TCRdb's copy carries only in-frame clones and drops some. The table includes 65,000 to 95,000 clones, 86% detected once. The TCR sequence derives from an adult with an advanced solid tumor such as melanoma, head and neck, liver or kidney cancer. J is TRBJ1-1 and V is TRBV25-1, with D unclear. Sequenced here: CD4+ or CD8+ T cells sorted from blood, sampled in a trial of the OX40 agonist ivuxolimab. The CDR3 sequence: CASSESMNTEAFF. In DNA, the CDR3 is TGTGCCAGCAGTGAATCGATGAACACTGAAGCTTTCTTT.